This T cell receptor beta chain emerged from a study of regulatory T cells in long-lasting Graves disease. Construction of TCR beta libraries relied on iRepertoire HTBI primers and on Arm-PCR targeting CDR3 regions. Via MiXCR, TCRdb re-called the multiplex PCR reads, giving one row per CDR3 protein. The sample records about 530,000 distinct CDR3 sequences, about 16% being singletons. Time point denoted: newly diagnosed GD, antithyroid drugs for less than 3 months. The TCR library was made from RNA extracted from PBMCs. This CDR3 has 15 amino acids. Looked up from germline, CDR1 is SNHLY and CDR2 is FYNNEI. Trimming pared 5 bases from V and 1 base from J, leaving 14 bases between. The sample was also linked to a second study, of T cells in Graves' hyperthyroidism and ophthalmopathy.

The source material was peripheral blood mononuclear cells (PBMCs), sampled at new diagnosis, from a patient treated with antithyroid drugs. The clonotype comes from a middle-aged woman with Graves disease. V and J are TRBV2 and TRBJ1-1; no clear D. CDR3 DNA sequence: TGTGCCAGCAGTTTAGGAAGGGTAAGGAACACTGAAGCTTTCTTT. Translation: CASSLGRVRNTEAFF. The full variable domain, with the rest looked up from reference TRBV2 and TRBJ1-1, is EPEVTQTPSHQVTQMGQEVILRCVPISNHLYFYWYRQILGQKVEFLVSFYNNEISEKSEIFDDQFSVERPDGSNFTLKIRSTKLEDSAMYFCASSLGRVRNTEAFFGQGTRLTVV.